This entry describes one T cell receptor (beta chain). What it binds is unknown. Method: immunoSEQ multiplex PCR; TCRdb's copy keeps in-frame clones and lacks some. Of 84,000 or so clones in the sample, about 88% are singletons; the top ten hold around 2.7%. Healthy donors had no documented immune events, such as infections, while sampled. The sample is drawn from a study of identifying expanded T cells in peripheral blood. Study-level points and caveats: Approximately 1.1 clones differed between technical replicates, versus approximately 17 and 20 over time. Across healthy donors, higher total template counts meant significantly greater roughly two-week count variance.

V was shortened by 5 bases and J by 3 bases, with 13 bases between the two germline ends. CDR1 is SGHTA, CDR2 FQGNSA, per germline. The CDR3 runs to 15 residues. This receptor was obtained from a person aged 18 to 75 in good health. This chain joins TRBV7-2 and TRBJ2-2; D might be TRBD2 (5 bases). The sequencing sample was made of blood. This CDR3 reads CASSPEDSYTGELFF. The CDR3 nucleotides are TGTGCCAGCAGCCCCGAGGACTCCTACACCGGGGAGCTGTTTTTT.